This TCR beta chain was obtained from a study of T cells in Graves' hyperthyroidism and ophthalmopathy. Researchers amplified the TCR beta CDR3 regions from RNA transcripts. The primer set for the first-round RT-PCR of the TCR CDR3 was HTBI. In TCRdb, the multiplex PCR reads were re-called with MiXCR into one record per CDR3 protein. The data hold hundreds of thousands of distinct CDR3 sequences, with 14% observed a single time. The CDR3 spans 12 residues. Trimming removed 6 bases from V and 8 bases from J, with 13 bases in between. Germline lookup yields CDR1 MDHEN and CDR2 SYDVKM. Ophthalmopathy patients had moderate-to-severe active disease, CAS ≥3, NOSPECS ≥4, and disease duration under 3 months. Patients with uncontrolled infections, other autoimmune diseases, pregnancy or lactation were excluded. Study observations and caveats: Also found in blood were most expanded thyroid clonotypes above 0.001. The authors' 13 V-J model separated ophthalmopathy from stable hyperthyroidism.

This clonotype was counted between two and nine times. Its antigen is undetermined. The sequence derives from a woman in her forties or fifties with Graves' ophthalmopathy. Specimen: blood. The chain joins TRBV28 to TRBJ1-2; D gene unclear. CDR3 residues: CASSPLVWGYTF. As DNA, the CDR3 is TGTGCCAGCAGCCCTCTAGTGTGGGGCTACACCTTC.